This T cell receptor beta chain was captured in a study of T cells in Graves' hyperthyroidism and ophthalmopathy. Study outcomes and limitations: Most thyroid clonotypes expanded above 0.001 were also detected in blood. Before onset, by a median of 6.5 months, the model predicted ophthalmopathy. A model of 13 V-J pairs discriminated ophthalmopathy from stable hyperthyroidism.

This clonotype was seen many times. Its antigen is as yet unknown. V was cut by 4 bases and J by 1 base, with 13 bases left in between. Germline V gives CDR1 SQVTM, CDR2 ANQGSEA. This CDR3 comprises 14 residues. Amplification of TCR beta CDR3 regions was performed using RNA transcripts as template. Primed by the HTBI set, a first-round RT-PCR was run on the TCR CDR3. MiXCR, run by TCRdb on the multiplex PCR reads, gives a single entry per CDR3 protein. The sample lists 500,000 to 800,000 distinct CDR3 sequences, just under 45% occurring once. Patients were excluded because of uncontrolled infection, other autoimmune disease, pregnancy or lactation.

The sample was peripheral blood or thyroid tissue (not recorded which). The V gene is TRBV29-1, the J gene TRBJ2-5; tentatively, D is TRBD2 (5 bases). This clonotype originated in an adult man with Graves' disease, either hyperthyroidism or ophthalmopathy (not recorded which). The CDR3 reads CSVVDSSRQETQYF. The CDR3 bases are TGCAGCGTTGTGGACTCCTCGCGCCAAGAGACCCAGTACTTC.